This TCR beta chain was recovered during a study of T cells in lung cancer brain metastases. At the level of the study: Primary and brain metastasis specimens were taken a median around 300 days apart.

Resection was for synchronous oligometastatic disease or a late solitary brain metastasis recurrence. Per the germline V gene, CDR1 is SGHDN and CDR2 is FVKESK. Between the trimmed V and J ends, which lost 3 bases and 8 bases, there was a span of 22 bases. The CDR3 spans 16 residues. Genomic DNA input was roughly 2.24 to 5 ug, equal within pairs. Repertoires were generated with immunoSEQ multiplex PCR, while TCRdb's copy carries only in-frame clones and drops some. The repertoire has roughly 4,200 clones, about 90% of them found once; the top ten carry over 6.5%. This chain links TRBV14 with TRBJ1-2; D is possibly TRBD1 (5 bases). Sequencing was carried out using tumor tissue from the primary lung tumor. The TCR sequence derives from a man in his 60s with non-small cell lung cancer. The CDR3: CASSHPRGGRKLGYTF. CDR3 nucleotide sequence: TGTGCCAGCAGCCACCCCCGCGGGGGACGGAAGTTGGGCTACACCTTC.